Below, 10 T cell receptor beta chains from the same sample are listed, as sequenced in a study of control samples from healthy donors and cancer patients. The data were produced by immunoSEQ multiplex PCR, yet TCRdb's version contains in-frame clones alone and is incomplete. The sample holds tens of thousands of clones, about four fifths seen once. Sequencing was carried out using blood. Receptors originate from a man aged 45-65 years in good health.

The V call is TRBV28, the J call TRBJ1-1; D not resolved. Trimming removed 7 bases at V and 0 bases at J, with 9 bases between. Germline CDR1 MDHEN, CDR2 SYDVKM. The CDR3 runs to 13 residues. CDR3 region: CASTPALNTEAFF. The CDR3 DNA reads as TGTGCCAGCACCCCAGCCCTGAACACTGAAGCTTTCTTT.

In its sample, this clone was seen once. V usage is TRBV18 and J usage is TRBJ2-3; 12 positions match TRBD1. Trimming took 5 bases from V and 4 from J; bases not matched to a gene: 10. The germline gives CDR1 KGHSH, CDR2 LQKENI. The CDR3 has 17 residues. CDR3 nucleotides: TGTGCCAGCTCAATCTTGCCGGGACAGGGGGCCGCAGATACGCAGTATTTT. This codes for CASSILPGQGAADTQYF.

This clone showed up just once. The CDR3 region is CASSGTSGRRPYEQYF. Written as DNA, the CDR3 is TGTGCCAGCAGCGGGACTAGCGGGAGGCGCCCCTACGAGCAGTACTTC. The V call is TRBV5-6, the J call TRBJ2-7; 15 nucleotides line up with TRBD2. The CDR3 runs to 16 residues. Germline V gene sequence: CDR1 SGHDT, CDR2 YYEEEE. Trimming removed 4 bases from V and 2 bases from J; junction bases left unmatched: 4.

The J gene is TRBJ2-7, the V gene TRBV4-2; 10 bases agree with TRBD1. CDR3 size: 17 residues. V trimming: 4 bases; J trimming: 2 bases; junction bases outside the gene matches: 11. Germline V gene sequence: CDR1 LGHNA, CDR2 YNFKEQ. CDR3: CASSPRRGTGVPYEQYF. CDR3 nucleotides: TGTGCCAGCAGCCCGCGCCGTGGGACAGGGGTACCCTACGAGCAGTACTTC.

The chain uses TRBV30 and TRBJ1-1; D not resolved. CDR3 length: 10 amino acids. CDR1 and CDR2 (germline): GTSNPN, SVGIG (reference sequence). V lost 2 bases and J lost 6, with 4 bases in between. The CDR3 nucleotides are TGTGCCTGGAGTATGCCTGAAGCTTTCTTT. This codes for CAWSMPEAFF. Full variable domain (rest looked up from reference TRBV30 and TRBJ1-1): SQTIHQWPATLVQPVGSPLSLECTVEGTSNPNLYWYRQAAGRGLQLLFYSVGIGQISSEVPQNLSASRPQDRQFILSSKKLLLSDSGFYLCAWSMPEAFFGQGTRLTVV.

The chain combines TRBV12-3 or TRBV12-4 with TRBJ2-7; a possible D gene is TRBD2 (5 bases). Between the trimmed V and J ends, which lost 6 bases and 3 bases, there was a span of 12 bases. This CDR3 is built from 13 residues. The CDR3 protein is CASRMDGLYEQYF. The CDR3 nucleotides read TGTGCCAGCAGAATGGACGGACTCTACGAGCAGTACTTC.

The chain joins TRBV29-1 to TRBJ1-1, with a weak D call TRBD1 (5 bases). The germline gives CDR1 SQVTM, CDR2 ANQGSEA. V lost 5 bases to trimming and J lost 2 bases, with 18 bases between them. The CDR3 consists of 15 residues. The CDR3 DNA is TGCAGCGTTACGAAGGCAGGGCTTGCCAACACTGAAGCTTTCTTT. Amino acid sequence: CSVTKAGLANTEAFF.

The chain employs TRBV11-3 and TRBJ1-6; 7 bases fit TRBD1. With 8 bases clipped from V and 10 bases from J, the junction kept 8 bases outside the gene matches. Germline CDR1 reads SGHNT; CDR2 reads YENEEA. The CDR3 spans 13 residues. The CDR3 loop is CASQAGGGSPLHF. The CDR3, as DNA: TGTGCCAGCCAGGCAGGGGGTGGCTCACCCCTCCACTTT.

The chain has TRBV19 and TRBJ2-7; no definite D call. CDR1 LNHDA and CDR2 SQIVND come from the germline V gene (reference sequence). There are 14 residues in the CDR3. V was shortened by 5 bases and J by 6 bases, with 17 bases between the two germline ends. The CDR3 DNA reads as TGTGCCAGTAGTCCGGGTCTCTACTACCTCGAGCAGTACTTC. Encoded protein: CASSPGLYYLEQYF.

V is TRBV5-4 and J is TRBJ2-5; possibly TRBD1 for D (6 bases). The CDR3 consists of 14 residues. CDR1 and CDR2 from the germline V gene are SGHNT and YYREEE (reference sequence). V was trimmed by 5 bases and J by 3 bases, leaving 14 bases between them. CDR3 bases: TGTGCCAGCAGAAACGGACAGTATGAAGAGACCCAGTACTTC. Its protein is CASRNGQYEETQYF.